This T cell receptor beta chain was sequenced for a study of cytomegalovirus exposure and HLA in healthy donors. This CDR3 region has 17 residues. Germline CDR1 SGHAT, CDR2 FQNNGV. The ends lost 2 bases at V and 4 bases at J; junction bases unmatched: 10. TCRdb keeps only in-frame clones here, not all; method: immunoSEQ multiplex PCR. The repertoire consists of approximately 150,000 clones, with 85% to 90% occurring once and the leading ten covering 3% to 3.5%. The chain joins TRBV11-2 to TRBJ1-2; 10 bases are a match to TRBD1. Specimen: PBMCs. This TCR came from a young woman in good health and CMV-seropositive. This CDR3 is CASSLNAGGTGVYGYTF. The DNA of the CDR3 is TGTGCCAGCAGCTTAAACGCGGGCGGGACAGGGGTCTATGGCTACACCTTC.